This TCR beta chain was documented in a study of blood T cell repertoires in COVID-19. Germline V lookup: CDR1 LGHNT, CDR2 FRNRAP. V gave up 2 bases and J gave up 2 bases; unmatched junction bases: 18. This CDR3 is 21 amino acids long. Profiling relied on immunoSEQ multiplex PCR, and the TCRdb table lists in-frame clones only, not all of them. The repertoire consists of 150,000 to 200,000 clones, with approximately 91% occurring once and the leading ten covering 0.7% to 0.9%. Input material: PBMCs or T cells enriched from blood (not recorded which). The chain uses TRBV12-5 and TRBJ2-6, with 7 bases fitting TRBD2. This receptor was obtained from a woman aged 18 to 35 who had recovered from COVID-19. CDR3 sequence: CASGLRFGGLADNPGANVLTF. The DNA of the CDR3 is TGTGCTAGTGGTTTGAGGTTCGGCGGGCTAGCGGATAATCCTGGGGCCAACGTCCTGACTTTC.